This T cell receptor beta chain was captured in a study of cytomegalovirus exposure and HLA in healthy donors. The study, taken as a whole, reports: Likely technical artifact: a cluster of highly shared sequence variants. In a later analysis, productive TCRs from donors in an Asian-associated ancestry cluster reportedly carried fewer N-insertions than the cohort mean.

Remarks on this clone: The target antigen is unknown.

Use of 60 Vbeta and 13 Jbeta primers characterized the PCR. Only in-frame clones appear in the TCRdb table, and some are missing; sequencing was by immunoSEQ multiplex PCR. The top ten hold roughly 9.2% of the sample, which has some 110,000 clones, under 85% seen once. This receptor was identified in a woman aged 35 to 49 in good health and CMV-seropositive. The sequencing input was PBMCs.

The CDR3 DNA is TGTGCCAGCAGCTTGAGTCTAGCGGCCGCGTTCTTC. Amino acid sequence: CASSLSLAAAFF. The V gene is TRBV7-9, the J gene TRBJ2-1, with 7 positions matching TRBD2. The germline CDR1 and CDR2 sequences are SEHNR and FQNEAQ (reference sequence). V gave up 3 bases and J gave up 15 bases; unmatched junction bases: 8. The CDR3 spans 12 residues. Combining the CDR3 with reference TRBV7-9 and TRBJ2-1 gives the whole variable domain DTGVSQNPRHKITKRGQNVTFRCDPISEHNRLYWYRQTLGQGPEFLTYFQNEAQLEKSRLLSDRFSAERPKGSFSTLEIQRTEQGDSAMYLCASSLSLAAAFFGPGTRLTVL.